One sample yielded the 20 T cell receptor beta chains listed below, sequenced in a study of blood T cell repertoires in COVID-19. TCRdb's table, derived via immunoSEQ multiplex PCR, lists solely in-frame clones and lacks some. The sample has around 200,000 clones; more than 70% are singletons. The sequenced sample consisted of peripheral blood. The receptors come from a man between 40 and 49 years old with active or convalescent COVID-19.

This CDR3 is CASKAWGAVSTEQYF. In nucleotides, the CDR3 is TGTGCCAGCAAAGCTTGGGGAGCGGTTTCAACCGAGCAGTACTTC. V usage is TRBV7-9 and J usage is TRBJ2-7; D perhaps matches TRBD2 (5 bases). The CDR3 extends over 15 amino acids. CDR1 SEHNR and CDR2 FQNEAQ come from the germline V gene (reference sequence). V lost 7 bases, J lost 6 bases, and 22 bases lay in between.

This chain joins TRBV12-3 or TRBV12-4 and TRBJ2-1; the match to TRBD1 covers 8 bases. J gave up 7 bases and V 6 bases, and 5 bases lay outside the gene matches. The length of the CDR3 is 13 residues. The CDR3: CASSRTGPNEQFF. The CDR3 DNA follows: TGTGCCAGCAGCAGGACAGGGCCGAATGAGCAGTTCTTC.

This clone was seen only once. V and J are TRBV24-1 and TRBJ1-5; D gene uncertain. The CDR3 is 16 amino acids. Trimming stripped 3 bases from V and 0 bases from J, with 11 bases between. The germline gives CDR1 KGHDR, CDR2 SFDVKD. DNA for the CDR3: TGTGCCACCAGTGATGGCCGGGGAGGTAGCAATCAGCCCCAGCATTTT. As protein: CATSDGRGGSNQPQHF.

In this sample, this clone turned up a few times. The CDR3 DNA follows: TGTGCCAGTAGTATTTTGCAGGGGGCCTACGAGCAGTACTTC. Translation: CASSILQGAYEQYF. The J gene is TRBJ2-7, the V gene TRBV19; 7 nucleotides line up with TRBD1. The trim removed 3 bases at V and 2 bases at J, leaving 4 bases unmatched. CDR3 length equals 14 residues. Germline V gene sequence: CDR1 LNHDA, CDR2 SQIVND (reference sequence).

The V and J genes are TRBV10-3 and TRBJ1-6, with a weak D call TRBD1 (5 bases). With 0 bases removed from V and 6 bases from J, the gap between germline ends came to 18 bases. Per germline, CDR1 ENHRY and CDR2 SYGVKD. The CDR3 is 18 amino acids. The CDR3: CAISESTAGVLGNSPLHF. The DNA of the CDR3 is TGTGCCATCAGTGAGTCGACAGCAGGCGTACTCGGTAATTCACCCCTCCACTTT.

The chain joins TRBV3-1 (or the pseudogene TRBV3-2) to TRBJ1-4, with 7 bases aligning to TRBD1. CDR3 length: 15 amino acids. The germline gives CDR1 LGHDT, CDR2 YNNKEL (reference sequence). J was trimmed by 6 bases and V by 5 bases; bases with no gene match: 9. CDR3 sequence reads: CASSYRQGMYEKLFF. The CDR3 nucleotides are TGTGCCAGCAGCTACCGACAGGGAATGTATGAAAAACTGTTTTTT.

The rearrangement links TRBV5-1 to TRBJ1-1; perhaps TRBD1 as D (6 bases). Germline assignment: CDR1 SGHRS and CDR2 YFSETQ. V was clipped by 0 bases and J by 7 bases, with 13 bases between them. The CDR3 is 14 amino acids. The CDR3 spells CASSLGRGGGEAFF. The CDR3 region has the DNA TGCGCCAGCAGCTTGGGCAGGGGCGGAGGTGAAGCTTTCTTT.

This clone was recorded only once. The rearrangement uses TRBV11-1 and TRBJ2-1; D is ambiguous. V was pared by 0 bases and J by 10 bases, with 4 bases between. CDR1 and CDR2 from the germline V gene are SGHAT and FQDESV (reference sequence). CDR3 length equals 11 residues. The CDR3 loop reads CASSLAREQFF. In DNA form, the CDR3 reads TGTGCCAGCAGCTTAGCGCGGGAGCAGTTCTTC.

V usage is TRBV6-5 and J usage is TRBJ1-3; unclear D gene. CDR1 is MNHEY, CDR2 SVGAGI, per germline. CDR3 length equals 14 residues. The ends were cut back, 5 bases at V and 0 bases at J, with 8 bases in the middle. The DNA for the CDR3 is TGTGCCAGCAGTCTTGGCCGCTCTGGAAACACCATATATTTT. Its translation: CASSLGRSGNTIYF.

The genes are TRBV19 and TRBJ2-5; a possible D gene is TRBD2 (6 bases). V lost 3 bases, J lost 5 bases, and 13 bases lay in between. CDR1 and CDR2 from the germline V gene are LNHDA and SQIVND (reference sequence). CDR3 length: 14 amino acids. The CDR3 is CASSIGGDGETQYF. CDR3 DNA sequence: TGTGCCAGTAGTATCGGCGGGGATGGGGAGACCCAGTACTTC.

The chain employs TRBV14 and TRBJ1-2; D may be TRBD1 (5 bases). This CDR3 has 17 residues. The V end was cut by 1 base, the J end by 7 bases, with 22 bases between. The V gene's germline CDR1 is SGHDN and CDR2 FVKESK. The CDR3 DNA follows: TGTGCCAGCAGCCAAGTGAGCCCAGGGTCGGGTTCGGGTGGCTACACCTTC. As protein: CASSQVSPGSGSGGYTF.

The genes are TRBV9 and TRBJ1-5; a possible D gene is TRBD1 (6 bases). The CDR3 is 20 amino acids. Trimming shortened V by 5 bases and J by 0 bases, and 27 bases separated the two germline ends. The germline gives CDR1 SGDLS, CDR2 YYNGEE. The CDR3 DNA sequence: TGTGCCAGCAGTCCCCCTCGATGGGGGACACAACTTTATAGCAATCAGCCCCAGCATTTT. Translating gives CASSPPRWGTQLYSNQPQHF.

This chain connects TRBV6-5 to TRBJ2-7; 10 bases are a match to TRBD1. V was pared by 4 bases and J by 3 bases, with 6 bases of the junction left unmatched. This CDR3 contains 15 residues. CDR1 MNHEY and CDR2 SVGAGI come from the germline V gene. The DNA of the CDR3 is TGTGCCAGCAGTTCCGACAGGGGGCTTATCTACGAGCAGTACTTC. This encodes CASSSDRGLIYEQYF.

J is TRBJ1-5 and V is TRBV28; D may be TRBD1 (6 bases). This CDR3 comprises 15 residues. The germline V and J ends were trimmed by 5 bases and 3 bases, with 14 bases remaining between them. The V gene's germline CDR1 is MDHEN and CDR2 SYDVKM. CDR3 sequence (DNA): TGTGCCAGCAGTCCAGGACAGTCCAACAATCAGCCCCAGCATTTT. This encodes CASSPGQSNNQPQHF.

This clone has only one observation. This chain connects TRBV7-3 to TRBJ2-1, with D tentatively TRBD2 (5 bases). The germline gives CDR1 SGHTA, CDR2 FQGTGA. The CDR3 length is 13 residues. Trimming took off 5 bases at V and 5 bases at J, with 10 bases between the two ends. CDR3 in DNA: TGTGCCAGCAGCCGTACTAGTGACAATGAGCAGTTCTTC. This sequence encodes CASSRTSDNEQFF.

V is TRBV5-1 and J is TRBJ1-2, with a possible D match to TRBD1 (5 bases). Germline loops: CDR1 SGHRS, CDR2 YFSETQ. V dropped 0 bases and J dropped 4 bases, with 16 bases sitting between them. This CDR3 is built from 16 residues. The CDR3 here is CASSLAMGRDPYGYTF. In nucleotides, the CDR3 is TGCGCCAGCAGCTTGGCCATGGGGAGGGACCCCTATGGCTACACCTTC.

J is TRBJ1-5 and V is TRBV6-5; D is ambiguous. The CDR3 length is 15 residues. Trimming shortened V by 6 bases and J by 2 bases, and 14 bases separated the two germline ends. Germline V CDR1 and CDR2: MNHEY, SVGAGI. CDR3 in DNA: TGTGCCAGCAGCCTGAGTAGAAACGGCAATCAGCCCCAGCATTTT. Its protein is CASSLSRNGNQPQHF.

The rearrangement uses TRBV7-2 and TRBJ1-2; 7 positions match TRBD1. The CDR3 loop spans 14 amino acids. The germline CDR1 and CDR2 sequences are SGHTA and FQGNSA. The V and J ends lost 5 bases and 6 bases, in that order; junction bases with no gene match: 9. CDR3 amino acids: CASSPPLTGDGYTF. The CDR3 DNA sequence: TGTGCCAGCAGCCCCCCCCTTACAGGGGATGGCTACACCTTC.

The chain carries TRBV29-1 and TRBJ2-7; D ambiguous. Trimming took off 6 bases at V and 11 bases at J, with 14 bases between the two ends. There are 10 residues in the CDR3. CDR1 and CDR2 (germline): SQVTM, ANQGSEA. The CDR3 is CSVAETKEYF. CDR3 DNA: TGCAGCGTAGCAGAGACAAAGGAGTACTTC.

The chain carries TRBV6-1 and TRBJ2-7; 11 nucleotides line up with TRBD2. The germline V gene encodes CDR1 MNHNS and CDR2 SASEGT. The CDR3 sequence is 16 residues long. V lost 2 bases and J lost 2; bases outside the gene matches: 5. The CDR3 bases are TGTGCCAGCAGTGAACGGGGGACTAGCGGAACCTACGAGCAGTACTTC. This encodes CASSERGTSGTYEQYF.